This T cell receptor beta chain was documented in a study of control samples from healthy donors and cancer patients (dated by TCRdb to about 2020). Worth noting for this clone: The specificity of this receptor is unknown. Per-nucleotide qualities are absent, and no much larger clonotype sits a single base away.

Receptor libraries were prepared by the immunoSEQ multiplex PCR assay. Imported from immuneACCESS, the table was reduced by TCRdb to in-frame sequences with V and J called. These copies leave out some clones; in studies compared against another copy, an unresolved V gene accounts for under half, and the cause of the remainder is not known. This sample is represented by approximately 89,000 clones; 70% to 90% of them were singletons. 20% to 25% of the sample is in the top ten clones. Reading from cysteine to phenylalanine, the CDR3 counts 13 amino acids. CDR3 DNA is the only sequence kept; it has 39 bases, read in frame from the first base. The germline V gene specifies SGDLS as CDR1 and YYNGEE as CDR2. Relative to germline, V is 0 bases shorter and J is 3 bases shorter, with 7 bases between their ends.

The sequencing sample was made of blood. The chain links TRBV9 with TRBJ2-7; no D gene can be assigned with confidence. This TCR derives from a man aged 45-65 years in good health. CDR3 sequence: CASSVVPGYEQYF. The nucleotide sequence is TGTGCCAGCAGCGTAGTACCGGGCTACGAGCAGTACTTC.